A single sample is the source of the 23 T cell receptor beta chains below, sequenced in a study of blood T cells in healthy people across ages. Through a sample-barcoded 5' primer and a J-beta primer mix, a second PCR was run for about 7 to 12 cycles. Using its own MiXCR run on the 5' RACE reads, TCRdb lists one record per CDR3 protein. The table records around 700,000 distinct CDR3 sequences, more than 20% of them present only once. The same sample was also studied in work on T cells of mothers and their children.

Material: blood. The receptor source for this set is a boy aged 5-17 years in good health.

The chain joins TRBV4-1 to TRBJ2-3, with TRBD1 as a possible D gene (6 bases). The CDR3 extends over 16 amino acids. CDR1 MGHRA and CDR2 YSYEKL come from the germline V gene. V lost 1 base, J lost 3 bases, and 14 bases lay in between. For the CDR3, the DNA is TGCGCCAGCAGCCAAGTAAGGGTAGGGGGTACAGATACGCAGTATTTT. Amino acid sequence: CASSQVRVGGTDTQYF.

This clonotype came up a few times. The rearrangement joins TRBV27 to TRBJ1-5, with D perhaps matching TRBD1 (6 bases). This CDR3 comprises 14 residues. Germline-derived CDR1 and CDR2 are MNHEY and SMNVEV (reference sequence). V dropped 1 base and J dropped 3 bases, with 7 bases sitting between them. The CDR3 sequence is CASSLYRVNQPQHF. CDR3 nucleotides: TGTGCCAGCAGTTTATACAGGGTCAATCAGCCCCAGCATTTT.

This clonotype was counted between two and nine times. The chain has TRBV5-1 and TRBJ2-7; 10 bases fit TRBD1. V lost 1 base and J lost 3; bases outside the gene matches: 7. Germline loops: CDR1 SGHRS, CDR2 YFSETQ. The CDR3 spans 16 residues. The CDR3 protein is CASSLSWTGGVYEQYF. The DNA of the CDR3 is TGCGCCAGCAGCTTGTCTTGGACAGGGGGGGTCTACGAGCAGTACTTC.

The table lists this clonotype with a few counts. The chain uses TRBV7-3 and TRBJ2-1, with 9 bases identical to TRBD2. The germline gives CDR1 SGHTA, CDR2 FQGTGA. There are 13 residues in the CDR3. The junction had 2 bases not matched to a gene; V was cut back by 6 bases and J by 5 bases. The DNA of the CDR3 is TGTGCCAGCAGGTCTAGCGGGAACAATGAGCAGTTCTTC. This codes for CASRSSGNNEQFF. The complete variable domain, with remaining parts taken from reference TRBV7-3 and TRBJ2-1, reads GAGVSQTPSNKVTEKGKYVELRCDPISGHTALYWYRQSLGQGPEFLIYFQGTGAADDSGLPNDRFFAVRPEGSVSTLKIQRTERGDSAVYLCASRSSGNNEQFFGPGTRLTVL.

The rearrangement links TRBV29-1 to TRBJ1-4; D is perhaps TRBD1 (5 bases). This CDR3 region has 11 residues. Between the trimmed V and J ends, which lost 7 bases and 13 bases, there was a span of 16 bases. Looked up from germline, CDR1 is SQVTM and CDR2 is ANQGSEA. CDR3: CSALWAQGLFF. The DNA for the CDR3 is TGCAGCGCTCTTTGGGCCCAGGGACTGTTTTTT.

The gene calls are TRBV6-6 and TRBJ2-7; D may correspond to TRBD1 or TRBD2 (5 bases each). Germline values: CDR1 MNHNY, CDR2 SVGAGI (reference sequence). V shed 2 bases and J shed 0 bases, with 11 bases lying between them. This CDR3 region has 15 residues. The CDR3 sequence is CASSYRGDYSYEQYF. CDR3 bases: TGTGCCAGCAGTTACAGAGGGGATTACTCCTACGAGCAGTACTTC.

The chain links TRBV20-1 to TRBJ2-3; 9 bases line up with TRBD2. The V segment lost 0 bases and the J segment 4 bases; nucleotides outside the gene matches: 5. The CDR3 totals 15 residues. The V gene's germline CDR1 is DFQATT and CDR2 SNEGSKA (reference sequence). CDR3 loop: CSARDAAGGADTQYF. DNA of the CDR3: TGCAGTGCTAGAGATGCAGCGGGAGGCGCAGATACGCAGTATTTT.

The rearrangement links TRBV20-1 to TRBJ2-5, with 11 bases aligning to TRBD2. Trimming cost V 1 base and J 5 bases; bases outside gene matches: 9. Germline V lookup: CDR1 DFQATT, CDR2 SNEGSKA (reference sequence). The CDR3 runs 16 residues. The chain's CDR3 is CSARVAGGPAFETQYF. CDR3 DNA: TGCAGTGCTAGAGTAGCGGGAGGGCCTGCTTTTGAGACCCAGTACTTC.

The chain recombines TRBV5-6 with TRBJ1-4; D gene ambiguous. The CDR3 loop spans 14 amino acids. Looked up from germline, CDR1 is SGHDT and CDR2 is YYEEEE. Trimming cost V 0 bases and J 7 bases, with 10 bases left between them. CDR3 nucleotides: TGTGCCAGCAGCTTGGGCTTCTGGGGTGAAAAACTGTTTTTT. This sequence encodes CASSLGFWGEKLFF.

V and J are TRBV5-1 and TRBJ2-1; D not resolved. The length of the CDR3 is 14 residues. Germline values: CDR1 SGHRS, CDR2 YFSETQ. V was cut by 4 bases and J by 7 bases, with 15 bases left in between. CDR3 region: CASSLNVAMNEQFF. The DNA for the CDR3 is TGCGCCAGCAGCCTCAATGTAGCCATGAATGAGCAGTTCTTC.

The chain couples TRBV6-1 to TRBJ2-2; maybe TRBD2 (5 bases). CDR3 length equals 14 residues. Looked up from germline, CDR1 is MNHNS and CDR2 is SASEGT. V gave up 8 bases and J gave up 6 bases, with 16 bases separating them. The CDR3 loop reads CASGTGMGSGELFF. For the CDR3, the DNA is TGTGCCAGCGGTACCGGGATGGGGTCCGGGGAGCTGTTTTTT.

The table lists this clonotype with a few counts. This rearrangement joins TRBV19 to TRBJ1-1; D uncertain. V lost 3 bases and J 3 bases, leaving 14 bases between the germline ends. The V gene's germline CDR1 is LNHDA and CDR2 SQIVND (reference sequence). The CDR3 loop spans 15 amino acids. DNA of the CDR3: TGTGCCAGTAGTATTGATGAGGGAACCTACACTGAAGCTTTCTTT. Amino acids: CASSIDEGTYTEAFF.

This rearrangement joins TRBV7-9 to TRBJ1-1, with 8 bases matching TRBD1. Germline V lookup: CDR1 SEHNR, CDR2 FQNEAQ (reference sequence). V lost 4 bases, J lost 10 bases, and 23 bases stayed unmatched. The CDR3 totals 18 residues. The CDR3 region has the DNA TGTGCCAGCAGCTCAGGTGGGGCAGGGGGCCGAAATGAAGAGGGAGCTTTCTTT. It translates to CASSSGGAGGRNEEGAFF.

The chain is built from TRBV20-1 and TRBJ1-1; no firm D call. The CDR3 runs 14 residues. V lost 0 bases to trimming and J lost 0 bases, with 8 bases between them. Germline CDR1 is DFQATT and CDR2 is SNEGSKA (reference sequence). CDR3 region: CSARDEAVNTEAFF. The CDR3, as DNA: TGCAGTGCTAGAGATGAGGCGGTGAACACTGAAGCTTTCTTT.

There are a few counts of this clonotype. This sequence joins TRBV10-3 and TRBJ2-1, with 7 positions matching TRBD2. Matching the DNA end better, TRBJ2-7 makes the J call doubtful. CDR1 and CDR2 from the germline V gene are ENHRY and SYGVKD. This CDR3 is built from 13 residues. The CDR3 here is CAVTGGRDYEQYF. CDR3 nucleotide sequence: TGTGCCGTGACGGGAGGCAGGGACTACGAGCAGTACTTC.

The rearrangement uses TRBV29-1 and TRBJ2-4, with TRBD1 identical over 7 bases. The CDR3 has 11 amino acids. Per the germline V gene, CDR1 is SQVTM and CDR2 is ANQGSEA. After removal of 6 bases from V and 15 bases from J, the junction contained 11 bases not matched to a gene. The CDR3 here is CSVALDRVTYF. Here the CDR3 DNA reads TGCAGCGTGGCCCTAGACAGGGTGACGTACTTC.

The sample holds a few counts of this clonotype. The V gene is TRBV29-1, the J gene TRBJ2-7; unclear D gene. Trimming removed 7 bases from V and 5 bases from J, with 9 bases in between. CDR3 length equals 10 residues. Germline loops: CDR1 SQVTM, CDR2 ANQGSEA. CDR3 sequence (DNA): TGCAGCGCCTCAATGAACGAGCAGTACTTC. It yields the protein CSASMNEQYF.

This clonotype was counted a few times. This sequence joins TRBV5-1 and TRBJ2-1; no clear D. CDR3 length: 12 residues. V was clipped by 2 bases and J by 11 bases, with 11 bases between them. Germline values: CDR1 SGHRS, CDR2 YFSETQ. The CDR3 reads CASSLDRLKQFF. In DNA form, the CDR3 reads TGCGCCAGCAGCTTAGACCGACTTAAGCAGTTCTTC.

This clonotype has just a few counts. This sequence joins TRBV12-3 or TRBV12-4 and TRBJ2-7; D remains ambiguous. V lost 4 bases and J lost 3, with 10 bases in between. CDR3 length: 13 residues. For the CDR3, the DNA is TGTGCCAGCAGTTCCGGGTACAACTACGAGCAGTACTTC. Translated, it gives CASSSGYNYEQYF.

In this sample, this clonotype turned up a few times. The rearrangement joins TRBV5-6 to TRBJ1-2, with D unresolved. The CDR3 spans 18 residues. From germline, CDR1 is SGHDT and CDR2 YYEEEE. V lost 2 bases, J lost 2 bases, and 22 bases lay in between. The CDR3 DNA reads as TGTGCCAGCAGCTTTTTTGTAGGGCGCGTTTCCGGCAACTATGGCTACACCTTC. Amino acids: CASSFFVGRVSGNYGYTF.

In DNA, the CDR3 is TGTGCCAGCAGCTCAAGCCCCCAGGATCTAGAGGAAAAACTGTTTTTT. As protein: CASSSSPQDLEEKLFF. This chain uses TRBV7-9 with TRBJ1-4; D is unresolved. The CDR3 is 16 amino acids. Deletions cut 4 bases from V and 8 bases from J, with 20 bases between. Germline lookup yields CDR1 SEHNR and CDR2 FQNEAQ (reference sequence). Full variable domain (remainder filled in from reference TRBV7-9 and TRBJ1-4): DTGVSQNPRHKITKRGQNVTFRCDPISEHNRLYWYRQTLGQGPEFLTYFQNEAQLEKSRLLSDRFSAERPKGSFSTLEIQRTEQGDSAMYLCASSSSPQDLEEKLFFGSGTQLSVL.

The chain carries TRBV9 and TRBJ2-7; D is unclear. V lost 0 bases to trimming and J lost 3 bases, with 7 bases between them. The length of the CDR3 is 13 residues. Germline V gene data show CDR1 as SGDLS and CDR2 as YYNGEE. The CDR3: CASSVGDLYEQYF. The CDR3 DNA reads as TGTGCCAGCAGCGTAGGCGACCTCTACGAGCAGTACTTC.

This clonotype was counted a few times. CDR3 loop: CSARPGTGGYEQYF. CDR3 in DNA: TGCAGTGCTAGACCTGGGACAGGGGGGTACGAGCAGTACTTC. The rearrangement uses TRBV20-1 and TRBJ2-7; TRBD1 aligns across 11 bases. Germline lookup yields CDR1 DFQATT and CDR2 SNEGSKA (reference sequence). The CDR3 spans 14 residues. V lost 2 bases to trimming and J lost 4 bases; unmatched junction nucleotides: 4.